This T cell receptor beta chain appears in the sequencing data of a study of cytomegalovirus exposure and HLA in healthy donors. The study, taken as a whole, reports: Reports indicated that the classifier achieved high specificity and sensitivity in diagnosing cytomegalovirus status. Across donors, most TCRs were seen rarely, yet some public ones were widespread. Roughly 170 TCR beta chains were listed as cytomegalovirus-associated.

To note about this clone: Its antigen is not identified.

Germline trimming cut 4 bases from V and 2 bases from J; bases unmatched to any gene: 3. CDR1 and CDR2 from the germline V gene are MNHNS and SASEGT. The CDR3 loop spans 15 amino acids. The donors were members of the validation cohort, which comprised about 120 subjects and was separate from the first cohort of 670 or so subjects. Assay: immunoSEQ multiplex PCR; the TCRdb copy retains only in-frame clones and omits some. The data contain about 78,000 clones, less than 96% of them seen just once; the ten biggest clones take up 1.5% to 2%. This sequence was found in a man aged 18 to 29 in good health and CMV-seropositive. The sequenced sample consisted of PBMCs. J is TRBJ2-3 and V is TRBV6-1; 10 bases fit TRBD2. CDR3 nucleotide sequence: TGTGCCAGCAGTGGACTAGCGGGTTACACAGATACGCAGTATTTT. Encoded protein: CASSGLAGYTDTQYF.